Sequencing of this TCR beta chain was carried out in a study of cytomegalovirus exposure and HLA in healthy donors. Study observations and caveats: Productive status was seen about 90% or about 30% of the time for most TCR beta V segments in an earlier analysis. Later analysis identified a missense DCLRE1C variant that was linked to TCR beta V- and J-gene trimming. A few chains linked to CMV were shown in vitro to be specific for CMV antigens.

The CDR3 totals 15 residues. Trimming cost V 0 bases and J 11 bases, with 19 bases left between them. Germline loops: CDR1 LGHNA, CDR2 YNFKEQ. Of note for this clone: The antigen is not known.

PCR employed 60 Vbeta and 13 Jbeta primers. Original analysis: Later analysis identified tens of millions of unique TCR beta chains, about 12 million shared. Here immunoSEQ multiplex PCR was the method, and the copy in TCRdb shows in-frame clones only, minus some. The V and J calls and clone size are taken from that table; D and trimming were inferred from the DNA. The top ten clones hold more than 1.5% of a sample with around 130,000 clones, just over 65% of them seen once. The source of this sequence is a man aged 18 to 30 in good health and CMV-seronegative. The specimen was PBMCs. The chain recombines TRBV4-2 with TRBJ1-1; D ambiguous. The CDR3 loop is CASSQDLLGSPGAFF. The DNA of the CDR3 is TGTGCCAGCAGCCAAGATCTTCTCGGCTCCCCGGGGGCTTTCTTT.